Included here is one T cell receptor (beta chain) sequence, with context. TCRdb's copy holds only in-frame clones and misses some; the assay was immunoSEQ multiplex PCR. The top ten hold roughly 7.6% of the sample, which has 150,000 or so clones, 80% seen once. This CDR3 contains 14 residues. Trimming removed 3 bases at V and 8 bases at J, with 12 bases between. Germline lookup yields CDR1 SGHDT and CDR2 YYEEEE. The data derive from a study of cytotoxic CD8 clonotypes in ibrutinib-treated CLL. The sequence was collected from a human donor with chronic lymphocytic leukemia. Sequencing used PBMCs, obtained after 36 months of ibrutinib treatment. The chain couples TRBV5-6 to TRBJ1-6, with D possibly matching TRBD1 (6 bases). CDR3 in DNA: TGTGCCAGCAGCTCAGCTTGGACAGATTCACCCCTCCACTTT. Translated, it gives CASSSAWTDSPLHF.